This note documents a single T cell receptor (beta chain) sequence. The method was immunoSEQ multiplex PCR; TCRdb's version includes in-frame clones alone and lacks a portion of them. The sample lists about 120,000 clones; 70% to 90% were seen once. Germline values: CDR1 MNHEY, CDR2 SMNVEV (reference sequence). V shed 2 bases and J shed 6 bases, with 16 bases lying between them. This CDR3 is 15 amino acids long. This sample stems from a study of control samples from healthy donors and cancer patients. The V and J genes are TRBV27 and TRBJ1-2; D is perhaps TRBD1 (6 bases). Sequenced material: blood. The clonotype comes from a woman aged 70-85 years in good health. CDR3 DNA: TGTGCCAGCAGTTTACCCGCATCTTGGACAGATGGCTACACCTTC. This encodes CASSLPASWTDGYTF.